These 19 T cell receptor beta chains share one sample of origin, sequenced in a study of PD-1 blockade in classical Hodgkin lymphoma (dated by TCRdb to about 2020). The library was built by means of the immunoSEQ multiplex PCR assay. Imported from immuneACCESS, the table was reduced by TCRdb to in-frame sequences with V and J called. These copies leave out some clones; in studies compared against another copy, an unresolved V gene accounts for under half, and the cause of the remainder is not known. This sample has about 8,200 clones in its table, and about 86% of those were observed once. 22% of the sample comes from the top ten. Per the publication, the time point label means: cycle 1 day 1 (C1D1), immediately before nivolumab initiation. Every trial patient had relapsed following autologous stem cell transplantation, and prior brentuximab vedotin exposure was what differed among cohorts A, B and C. A Miltenyi CD8+ T cell isolation kit was used for magnetic negative selection to purify CD8+ T cells from thawed PBMCs.

Sample: CD8+ T cells from blood, taken at baseline. The receptor set was obtained from a human donor with classical Hodgkin lymphoma.

The CDR3 bases are TGTGCCAGCATAGCTGGGCCTAACTATGGCTACACCTTC. It is translated as CASIAGPNYGYTF. The J gene is TRBJ1-2, the V gene TRBV27; D ambiguous. CDR3 length equals 13 residues. Per germline, CDR1 MNHEY and CDR2 SMNVEV (reference sequence). V lost 7 bases and J 0 bases, leaving 9 bases between the germline ends.

J is TRBJ1-4 and V is TRBV10-3; tentatively, D is TRBD1 (5 bases). This CDR3 comprises 16 residues. V was clipped by 0 bases and J by 6 bases, with 14 bases between them. The V gene's germline CDR1 is ENHRY and CDR2 SYGVKD. CDR3 region: CAISESRGAGDEKLFF. The CDR3 DNA follows: TGTGCCATCAGTGAGTCGAGAGGGGCGGGGGATGAAAAACTGTTTTTT.

V is TRBV6-5 and J is TRBJ2-3; D may correspond to TRBD1 or TRBD2 (5 bases each). The CDR3 covers 13 residues. Trimming stripped 2 bases from V and 5 bases from J, with 8 bases between. From germline, CDR1 is MNHEY and CDR2 SVGAGI. CDR3 sequence: CASSYRDGDTQYF. The CDR3 region has the DNA TGTGCCAGCAGTTACAGGGACGGAGATACGCAGTATTTT.

The chain recombines TRBV10-2 with TRBJ2-3, with 8 bases matching TRBD2. The CDR3 extends over 14 amino acids. The V gene's germline CDR1 is WSHSY and CDR2 SAAADI. V shed 7 bases and J 3 bases; nucleotides not matched to a gene: 6. The DNA for the CDR3 is TGCGCCAGCACCGGGGGGGGAGAGACAGATACGCAGTATTTT. Its translation: CASTGGGETDTQYF.

V gene TRBV19 combines with J gene TRBJ2-1; D is undetermined. The CDR3 runs 12 residues. Germline assignment: CDR1 LNHDA and CDR2 SQIVND (reference sequence). Trimming removed 6 bases at V and 7 bases at J, with 10 bases between. Written as DNA, the CDR3 is TGTGCCAGTAGCCTCTTAATGAATGAGCAGTTCTTC. Residues: CASSLLMNEQFF.

The genes are TRBV2 and TRBJ2-1; the match to TRBD2 covers 10 bases. The CDR3 runs to 13 residues. CDR1 is SNHLY, CDR2 FYNNEI, per germline. V was pared by 10 bases and J by 6 bases, with 6 bases of the junction left unmatched. The CDR3 spells CAILAGETNEQFF. The CDR3 nucleotides read TGTGCCATTCTAGCGGGAGAGACCAATGAGCAGTTCTTC.

The chain is built from TRBV14 and TRBJ2-1; possible D gene TRBD1, 6 bases. The V end lost 1 base, the J end lost 9 bases, and 10 bases lay between the germline ends. The germline V gene encodes CDR1 SGHDN and CDR2 FVKESK. This CDR3 has 13 residues. The chain's CDR3 is CASSQVGRGEQFF. DNA of the CDR3: TGTGCCAGCAGCCAAGTTGGCAGGGGTGAGCAGTTCTTC.

The chain is built from TRBV25-1 and TRBJ1-1; D is undetermined. V dropped 4 bases and J dropped 5 bases, with 11 bases sitting between them. The length of the CDR3 is 13 residues. Germline loops: CDR1 MGHDK, CDR2 SYGVNS. The CDR3 sequence is CASSVGMLTEAFF. The CDR3 nucleotides read TGTGCCAGCAGTGTAGGAATGTTAACTGAAGCTTTCTTT.

The rearrangement uses TRBV11-2 and TRBJ2-1, with 10 bases fitting TRBD2. The CDR3 covers 16 residues. The ends lost 4 bases at V and 6 bases at J; junction bases unmatched: 9. Germline loops: CDR1 SGHAT, CDR2 FQNNGV. CDR3 nucleotides: TGTGCCAGCAGCTCCCCCCGGGCTAGCGGGAGCAATGAGCAGTTCTTC. Protein sequence: CASSSPRASGSNEQFF. Full variable domain (rest looked up from reference TRBV11-2 and TRBJ2-1): EAGVAQSPRYKIIEKRQSVAFWCNPISGHATLYWYQQILGQGPKLLIQFQNNGVVDDSQLPKDRFSAERLKGVDSTLKIQPAKLEDSAVYLCASSSPRASGSNEQFFGPGTRLTVL.

The chain carries TRBV2 and TRBJ2-3; possible D gene TRBD2, 5 bases. This CDR3 contains 15 residues. V shed 7 bases and J shed 6 bases, with 20 bases lying between them. The germline V gene has CDR1 SNHLY and CDR2 FYNNEI. The CDR3 loop reads CASMRTRGNLDTQYF. CDR3 nucleotide sequence: TGTGCCAGCATGCGGACTCGCGGTAATTTGGATACGCAGTATTTT.

The rearrangement uses TRBV30 and TRBJ2-1; D is perhaps TRBD2 (6 bases). V dropped 0 bases and J dropped 8 bases, with 14 bases sitting between them. The CDR3 consists of 14 residues. The germline V gene encodes CDR1 GTSNPN and CDR2 SVGIG (reference sequence). The chain's CDR3 is CAWSVLRGGDEQFF. The CDR3 DNA follows: TGTGCCTGGAGTGTACTTCGAGGCGGGGATGAGCAGTTCTTC.

By share, this clone counts as large. This chain connects TRBV27 to TRBJ1-2; weak D call: TRBD1 (6 bases). Trimming cost V 6 bases and J 8 bases, with 10 bases left between them. Germline assignment: CDR1 MNHEY and CDR2 SMNVEV (reference sequence). The CDR3 is 11 residues long. In DNA form, the CDR3 reads TGTGCCAGCAGGGACAGTGGAGGCTACACCTTC. Encoded protein: CASRDSGGYTF.

CDR3 amino acids: CSVDGSGETQYF. As DNA, the CDR3 is TGCAGCGTTGATGGTAGTGGAGAGACCCAGTACTTC. J is TRBJ2-5 and V is TRBV29-1, with D hard to call. The CDR3 runs to 12 residues. Germline CDR1 is SQVTM and CDR2 is ANQGSEA. V was cut by 3 bases and J by 4 bases, with 9 bases left in between.

The V and J genes are TRBV5-1 and TRBJ1-2, with TRBD1 matching over 10 bases. The V gene's germline CDR1 is SGHRS and CDR2 YFSETQ. The ends lost 2 bases at V and 5 bases at J; junction bases unmatched: 12. The CDR3 is made up of 17 amino acids. CDR3 residues: CASSLRTLTGGPYGYTF. Here the CDR3 DNA reads TGCGCCAGCAGCTTACGTACCCTGACAGGGGGCCCTTATGGCTACACCTTC.

This chain uses TRBV5-1 with TRBJ1-2; D possibly corresponds to TRBD1 (5 bases). The CDR3 extends over 15 amino acids. The germline V and J ends were trimmed by 4 bases and 2 bases, with 15 bases remaining between them. The germline CDR1 and CDR2 sequences are SGHRS and YFSETQ. This CDR3 is CASSGSGQENYGYTF. In nucleotides, the CDR3 is TGCGCCAGCAGCGGGTCGGGGCAGGAAAACTATGGCTACACCTTC. Filled out from reference TRBV5-1 and TRBJ1-2, the complete variable domain reads KAGVTQTPRYLIKTRGQQVTLSCSPISGHRSVSWYQQTPGQGLQFLFEYFSETQRNKGNFPGRFSGRQFSNSRSEMNVSTLELGDSALYLCASSGSGQENYGYTFGSGTRLTVV.

V gene TRBV2 combines with J gene TRBJ2-7; D is perhaps TRBD1 or TRBD2 (5 bases each). Trimming shortened V by 2 bases and J by 1 base, and 9 bases separated the two germline ends. This CDR3 has 14 amino acids. The germline CDR1 and CDR2 sequences are SNHLY and FYNNEI. The CDR3 coding sequence is TGTGCCAGCAGTGAATGGGACGGATCCTACGAGCAGTACTTC. Translation gives CASSEWDGSYEQYF.

The chain couples TRBV6-1 to TRBJ2-7; the match to TRBD1 covers 10 bases. The CDR3 loop spans 15 amino acids. V lost 2 bases to trimming and J lost 3 bases; unmatched junction nucleotides: 4. Germline-derived CDR1 and CDR2 are MNHNS and SASEGT. Here the CDR3 reads CASSEFGTGVYEQYF. CDR3 coding DNA: TGTGCCAGCAGTGAATTCGGGACAGGGGTCTACGAGCAGTACTTC.

This chain uses TRBV5-6 with TRBJ2-1; 9 bases are a match to TRBD2. The V segment lost 0 bases and the J segment 6 bases; nucleotides outside the gene matches: 4. CDR3 length equals 15 residues. Germline CDR1 is SGHDT and CDR2 is YYEEEE. DNA for the CDR3: TGTGCCAGCAGCTTGGCTAGCGGGACTATCAATGAGCAGTTCTTC. This translates into CASSLASGTINEQFF. The variable domain in full, with the rest retrieved from reference TRBV5-6 and TRBJ2-1, is DAGVTQSPTHLIKTRGQQVTLRCSPKSGHDTVSWYQQALGQGPQFIFQYYEEEERQRGNFPDRFSGHQFPNYSSELNVNALLLGDSALYLCASSLASGTINEQFFGPGTRLTVL.

The chain carries TRBV5-5 and TRBJ2-3, with D possibly called TRBD1 or TRBD2 (5 bases each). Germline V lookup: CDR1 SGHKS, CDR2 YYEKEE (reference sequence). V lost 0 bases to trimming and J lost 4 bases, with 12 bases between them. The CDR3 consists of 15 residues. CDR3 in amino acids: CASSLEGSLADTQYF. In nucleotides, the CDR3 is TGTGCCAGCAGCTTGGAGGGGAGTCTGGCAGATACGCAGTATTTT.